This T cell receptor beta chain was sequenced for a study of shared clonotypes between healthy human individuals. Study-level results: It was the non-shared clonotypes that had lower generation probabilities than clonotypes shared by all four donors. The naive CD4 repertoires of a handful of donors were compared, and approximately 4.5% of clonotypes were shared.

With respect to this clone: Its cognate antigen is unknown.

Germline assignment: CDR1 SGHRS and CDR2 YFSETQ. The CDR3 covers 15 residues. Trimming left V 6 bases short and J 3 bases short, with 15 bases between. Genomic DNA belonging to each subset was distributed in equal measure over several immunoSEQ plates. Some clones are missing from TCRdb's copy, which holds only in-frame ones; the method was immunoSEQ multiplex PCR. The sample includes 550,000 to 800,000 clones, approximately 79% of them seen just once. The material sequenced was memory CD4+ T cells sorted from blood. As to subset: CD45RA-negative fraction. This chain uses TRBV5-1 with TRBJ2-2; possible D gene TRBD1, 5 bases. The receptor was isolated from a woman in her thirties in good health. The CDR3 spells CASKGGASDTGELFF. The DNA of the CDR3 is TGCGCCAGCAAGGGTGGGGCTAGTGACACCGGGGAGCTGTTTTTT.